This T cell receptor beta chain is drawn from a study of shared clonotypes between healthy human individuals. In the study's own analysis: As immunoSEQ supplied junction-only sequences (without quality scores), filtering differed. Some clones are missing from TCRdb's copy, which holds only in-frame ones; the method was immunoSEQ multiplex PCR. The V and J calls and the clone size are those of that table, but D and trimming were determined from the DNA. Seen here are fewer than 1.4 million clones, about 84% observed once, and the top ten hold around 0.6%. Points from the study as a whole: Generally, naive subsets (rather than memory subsets) showed larger estimated richness. Among a few donors, roughly 5% of naive CD4 clonotypes were found in common. Sorted-subset sequencing was shown by rarefaction to be incomplete despite large depth.

CDR1 and CDR2 from the germline V gene are SGHRS and YFSETQ. This CDR3 is built from 11 residues. With 7 bases removed from V and 2 bases from J, the gap between germline ends came to 5 bases. A word on this clone: Its antigen is unidentified.

V gene TRBV5-1 combines with J gene TRBJ2-3; D not certain. The TCR sequence derives from a man aged 18 to 30 in good health. Some clones in this sample may be carry-over from other donors' samples. Sequencing was performed on memory CD4+ T cells from PBMCs. Subset of the sample: CD45RA-negative fraction. The chain's CDR3 is CASGVTDTQYF. In DNA, the CDR3 is TGCGCCAGCGGCGTCACAGATACGCAGTATTTT.